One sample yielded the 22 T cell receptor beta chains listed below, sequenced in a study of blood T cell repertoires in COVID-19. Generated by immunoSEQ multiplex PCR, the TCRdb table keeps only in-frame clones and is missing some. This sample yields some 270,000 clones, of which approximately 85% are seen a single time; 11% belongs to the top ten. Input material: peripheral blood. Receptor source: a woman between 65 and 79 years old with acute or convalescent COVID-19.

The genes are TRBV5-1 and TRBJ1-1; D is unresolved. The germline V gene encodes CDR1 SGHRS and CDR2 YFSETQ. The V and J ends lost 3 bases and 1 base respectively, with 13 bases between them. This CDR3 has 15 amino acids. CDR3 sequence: CASSSNSRKNTEAFF. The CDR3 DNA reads TGCGCCAGCAGCTCAAACTCCAGGAAGAACACTGAAGCTTTCTTT.

CDR3 protein: CASSRGRLNTEAFF. CDR3 DNA sequence: TGTGCCAGCAGCAGGGGGCGGCTGAACACTGAAGCTTTCTTT. This chain uses TRBV2 with TRBJ1-1; 8 nucleotides align to TRBD1. The V and J ends lost 6 bases and 0 bases, in that order; junction bases with no gene match: 3. The V gene's germline CDR1 is SNHLY and CDR2 FYNNEI. This CDR3 is built from 14 residues.

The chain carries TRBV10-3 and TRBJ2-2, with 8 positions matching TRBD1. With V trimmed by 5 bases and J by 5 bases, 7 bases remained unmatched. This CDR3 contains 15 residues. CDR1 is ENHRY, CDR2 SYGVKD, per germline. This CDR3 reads CAISQRQGRTGELFF. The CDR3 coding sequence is TGTGCCATCAGTCAAAGACAGGGGCGAACCGGGGAGCTGTTTTTT.

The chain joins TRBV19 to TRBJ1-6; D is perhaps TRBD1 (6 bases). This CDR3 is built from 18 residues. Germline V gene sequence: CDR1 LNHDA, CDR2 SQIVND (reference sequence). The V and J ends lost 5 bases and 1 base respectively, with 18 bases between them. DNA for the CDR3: TGTGCCAGTAGTGTCCAGGGGATTGAAGCATCCTATAATTCACCCCTCCACTTT. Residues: CASSVQGIEASYNSPLHF.

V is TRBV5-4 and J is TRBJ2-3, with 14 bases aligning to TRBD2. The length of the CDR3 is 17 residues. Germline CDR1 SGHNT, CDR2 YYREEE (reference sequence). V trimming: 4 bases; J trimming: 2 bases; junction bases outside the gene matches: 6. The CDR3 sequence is CASSIRLAGGTTDTQYF. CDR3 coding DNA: TGTGCCAGCAGCATAAGACTAGCGGGGGGGACCACAGATACGCAGTATTTT.

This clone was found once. CDR3 coding DNA: TGTGCCAGTAGTTGGCCCACGGTCTCGGGAATGGGATTGTATGGCTACACCTTC. As protein: CASSWPTVSGMGLYGYTF. The chain joins TRBV19 to TRBJ1-2, with D unclear. CDR3 length: 18 residues. Trimming cost V 5 bases and J 5 bases, with 27 bases left between them. Germline lookup yields CDR1 LNHDA and CDR2 SQIVND (reference sequence).

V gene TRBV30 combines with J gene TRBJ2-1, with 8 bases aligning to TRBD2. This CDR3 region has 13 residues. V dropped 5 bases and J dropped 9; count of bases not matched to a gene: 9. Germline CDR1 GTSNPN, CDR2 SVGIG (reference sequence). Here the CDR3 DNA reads TGTGCCTGGGCGGGTAGCGGGGTTAGTGAGCAGTTCTTC. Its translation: CAWAGSGVSEQFF.

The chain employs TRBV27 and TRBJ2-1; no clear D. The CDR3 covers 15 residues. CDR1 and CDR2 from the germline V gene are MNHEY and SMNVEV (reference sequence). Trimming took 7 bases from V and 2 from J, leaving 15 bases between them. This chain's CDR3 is CASTETDRPYNEQFF. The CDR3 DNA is TGTGCCAGCACCGAAACAGACCGACCCTACAATGAGCAGTTCTTC.

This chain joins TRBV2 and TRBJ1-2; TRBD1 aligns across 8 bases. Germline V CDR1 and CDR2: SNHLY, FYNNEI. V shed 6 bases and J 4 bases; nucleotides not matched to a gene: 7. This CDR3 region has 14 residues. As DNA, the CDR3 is TGTGCCAGCAGGGACACAGGGGGTGGCTATGGCTACACCTTC. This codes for CASRDTGGGYGYTF. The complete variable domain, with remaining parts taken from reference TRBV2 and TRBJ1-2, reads EPEVTQTPSHQVTQMGQEVILRCVPISNHLYFYWYRQILGQKVEFLVSFYNNEISEKSEIFDDQFSVERPDGSNFTLKIRSTKLEDSAMYFCASRDTGGGYGYTFGSGTRLTVV.

Here the CDR3 reads CAWSYGSTEAFF. CDR3 DNA: TGTGCCTGGTCTTACGGGTCCACTGAAGCTTTCTTT. The gene calls are TRBV30 and TRBJ1-1; D call uncertain. The germline V gene encodes CDR1 GTSNPN and CDR2 SVGIG (reference sequence). V lost 5 bases and J lost 4, with 11 bases in between. The CDR3 contains 12 residues. Combining the CDR3 with reference TRBV30 and TRBJ1-1 gives the whole variable domain SQTIHQWPATLVQPVGSPLSLECTVEGTSNPNLYWYRQAAGRGLQLLFYSVGIGQISSEVPQNLSASRPQDRQFILSSKKLLLSDSGFYLCAWSYGSTEAFFGQGTRLTVV.

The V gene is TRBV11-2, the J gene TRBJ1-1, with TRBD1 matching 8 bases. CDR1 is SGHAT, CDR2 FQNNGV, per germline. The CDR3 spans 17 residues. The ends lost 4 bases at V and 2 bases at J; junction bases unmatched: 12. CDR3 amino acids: CASSSHLFRGPNTEAFF. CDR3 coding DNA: TGTGCCAGCAGCTCCCACCTTTTCAGGGGGCCCAACACTGAAGCTTTCTTT.

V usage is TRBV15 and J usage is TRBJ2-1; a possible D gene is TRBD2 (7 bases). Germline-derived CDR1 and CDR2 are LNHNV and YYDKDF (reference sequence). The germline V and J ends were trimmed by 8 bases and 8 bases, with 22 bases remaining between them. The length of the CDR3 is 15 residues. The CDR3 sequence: CATGRGARRIDEQFF. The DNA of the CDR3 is TGTGCCACCGGTCGGGGGGCCAGGCGGATCGATGAGCAGTTCTTC.

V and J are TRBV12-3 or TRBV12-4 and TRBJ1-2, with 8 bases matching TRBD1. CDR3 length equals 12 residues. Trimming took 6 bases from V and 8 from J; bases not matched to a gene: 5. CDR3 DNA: TGTGCCAGCAGCGGGACAGGATGGGGCTACACCTTC. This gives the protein CASSGTGWGYTF.

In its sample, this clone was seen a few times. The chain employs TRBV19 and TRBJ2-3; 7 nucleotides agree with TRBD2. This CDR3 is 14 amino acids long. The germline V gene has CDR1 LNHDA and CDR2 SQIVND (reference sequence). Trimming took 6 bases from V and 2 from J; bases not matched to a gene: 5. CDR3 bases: TGTGCCAGTAGGGGGACTACTCTCACAGATACGCAGTATTTT. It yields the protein CASRGTTLTDTQYF.

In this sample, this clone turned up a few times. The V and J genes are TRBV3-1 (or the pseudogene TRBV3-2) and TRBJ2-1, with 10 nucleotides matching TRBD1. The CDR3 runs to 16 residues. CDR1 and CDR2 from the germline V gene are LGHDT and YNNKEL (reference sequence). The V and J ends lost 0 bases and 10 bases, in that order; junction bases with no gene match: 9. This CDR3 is CASSQDVDRGTREQFF. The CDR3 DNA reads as TGTGCCAGCAGCCAAGATGTGGACAGGGGGACCCGGGAGCAGTTCTTC.

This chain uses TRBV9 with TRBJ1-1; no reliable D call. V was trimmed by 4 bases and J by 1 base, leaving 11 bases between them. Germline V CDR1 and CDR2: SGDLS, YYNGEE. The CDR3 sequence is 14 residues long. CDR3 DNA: TGTGCCAGCAGCCAGATACAGAAGAACACTGAAGCTTTCTTT. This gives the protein CASSQIQKNTEAFF.

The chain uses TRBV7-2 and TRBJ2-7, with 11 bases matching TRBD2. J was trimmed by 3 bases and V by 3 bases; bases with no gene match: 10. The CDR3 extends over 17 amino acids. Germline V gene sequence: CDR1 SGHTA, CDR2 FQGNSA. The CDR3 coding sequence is TGTGCCAGCAGCTTCAAACTAGCGGGGGCCGTCTTCTACGAGCAGTACTTC. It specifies CASSFKLAGAVFYEQYF.

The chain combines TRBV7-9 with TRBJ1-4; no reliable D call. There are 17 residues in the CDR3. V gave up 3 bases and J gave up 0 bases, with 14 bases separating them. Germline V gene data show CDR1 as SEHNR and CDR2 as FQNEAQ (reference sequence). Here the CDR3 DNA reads TGTGCCAGCAGCTTGGTGGGAGACATTGCAACTAATGAAAAACTGTTTTTT. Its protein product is CASSLVGDIATNEKLFF.

CDR3 coding DNA: TGTGCCAGCAGCTTTCGGACTAGCGGGGGGGCCGGGTACTTC. Protein product: CASSFRTSGGAGYF. The gene calls are TRBV7-2 and TRBJ2-5, with TRBD2 matching over 15 bases. The CDR3 covers 14 residues. After removal of 3 bases from V and 13 bases from J, the junction contained 6 bases not matched to a gene. CDR1 and CDR2 (germline): SGHTA, FQGNSA.

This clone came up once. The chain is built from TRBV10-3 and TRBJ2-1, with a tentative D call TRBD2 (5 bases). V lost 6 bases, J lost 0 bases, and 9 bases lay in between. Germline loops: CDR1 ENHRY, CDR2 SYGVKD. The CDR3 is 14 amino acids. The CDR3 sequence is CAIRTDFSYNEQFF. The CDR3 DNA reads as TGTGCCATCAGGACGGACTTCTCCTACAATGAGCAGTTCTTC.

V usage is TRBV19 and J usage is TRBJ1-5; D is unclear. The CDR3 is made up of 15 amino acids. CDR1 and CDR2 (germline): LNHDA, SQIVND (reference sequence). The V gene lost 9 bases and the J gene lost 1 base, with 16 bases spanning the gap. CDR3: CASGRLLGSNQPQHF. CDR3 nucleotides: TGTGCCAGCGGCAGGCTGCTTGGAAGCAATCAGCCCCAGCATTTT. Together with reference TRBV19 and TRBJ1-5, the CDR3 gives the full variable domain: DGGITQSPKYLFRKEGQNVTLSCEQNLNHDAMYWYRQDPGQGLRLIYYSQIVNDFQKGDIAEGYSVSREKKESFPLTVTSAQKNPTAFYLCASGRLLGSNQPQHFGDGTRLSIL.

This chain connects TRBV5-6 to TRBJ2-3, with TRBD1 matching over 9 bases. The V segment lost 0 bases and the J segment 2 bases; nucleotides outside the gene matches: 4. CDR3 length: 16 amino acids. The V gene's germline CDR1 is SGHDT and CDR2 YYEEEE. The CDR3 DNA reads TGTGCCAGCAGCTTGGACAGGGGGCGTATCACAGATACGCAGTATTTT. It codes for CASSLDRGRITDTQYF.